A single sample gave rise to the 31 T cell receptor beta chains below, sequenced in a study of CD8 T cells in ankylosing spondylitis. TCRdb reprocessed the 5' RACE reads via MiXCR and lists one record per CDR3 protein. This table has around 220,000 distinct CDR3 sequences, approximately 20% appearing once. Study results and limitations: Made up of eight or nine highly homologous variants, a TCR beta motif appeared characteristic of ankylosing spondylitis blood.

No cognate antigen is known for these TCRs. The sequenced sample consisted of blood, either unsorted or a sorted T cell fraction (not recorded which). Receptors were obtained from a male donor with ankylosing spondylitis.

The genes are TRBV5-1 and TRBJ2-1; D gene ambiguous. V lost 2 bases, J lost 9 bases, and 9 bases lay in between. This CDR3 region has 12 residues. Per germline, CDR1 SGHRS and CDR2 YFSETQ. The CDR3 region has the DNA TGCGCCAGCAGCTTCGGAAACCCTGAGCAGTTCTTC. Its protein is CASSFGNPEQFF.

This clonotype has just a few counts. The chain is built from TRBV5-6 and TRBJ2-7; D uncertain. V lost 0 bases and J lost 7, with 8 bases in between. The CDR3 contains 12 residues. Germline lookup yields CDR1 SGHDT and CDR2 YYEEEE. The CDR3 region is CASSLEDWEQYF. The CDR3 DNA is TGTGCCAGCAGCTTGGAAGATTGGGAGCAGTACTTC.

This clonotype was picked up a small number of times. The chain links TRBV7-8 to TRBJ2-1; TRBD1 agrees at 7 bases. Per germline, CDR1 SGHVS and CDR2 FQNEAQ. Trimming cost V 1 base and J 10 bases; bases outside gene matches: 7. This CDR3 has 14 amino acids. The CDR3 DNA reads TGTGCCAGCAGCTTAGGGTCCGGGACAGAAGAGCAGTTCTTC. It encodes CASSLGSGTEEQFF. Using reference TRBV7-8 and TRBJ2-1 for the parts outside the CDR3, the full variable domain is GAGVSQSPRYKVAKRGQDVALRCDPISGHVSLFWYQQALGQGPEFLTYFQNEAQLDKSGLPSDRFFAERPEGSVSTLKIQRTQQEDSAVYLCASSLGSGTEEQFFGPGTRLTVL.

This clonotype has a handful of counts. This chain joins TRBV27 and TRBJ2-1, with unresolved D. The V gene's germline CDR1 is MNHEY and CDR2 SMNVEV (reference sequence). The CDR3 is 15 residues long. V was trimmed by 2 bases and J by 3 bases, leaving 11 bases between them. This CDR3 reads CASSLVGNIYNEQFF. CDR3 nucleotides: TGTGCCAGCAGTTTAGTTGGGAACATCTACAATGAGCAGTTCTTC.

This clonotype was counted between two and nine times. This chain uses TRBV29-1 with TRBJ2-7; no clear D gene. CDR3 length: 11 amino acids. CDR1 and CDR2 from the germline V gene are SQVTM and ANQGSEA. V was trimmed by 5 bases and J by 2 bases, leaving 7 bases between them. This CDR3 reads CSVQSAYEQYF. The DNA of the CDR3 is TGCAGCGTTCAAAGCGCCTACGAGCAGTACTTC.

This rearrangement joins TRBV27 to TRBJ2-7, with 7 nucleotides matching TRBD2. V shed 1 base and J 4 bases; nucleotides not matched to a gene: 1. This CDR3 contains 13 residues. CDR1 is MNHEY, CDR2 SMNVEV, per germline (reference sequence). CDR3 residues: CASSLYSGYEQYF. The CDR3 DNA follows: TGTGCCAGCAGTTTATATAGCGGGTACGAGCAGTACTTC.

This clonotype was recorded a few times. The chain carries TRBV27 and TRBJ2-1; D tentatively fits TRBD1 or TRBD2 (5 bases each). Germline assignment: CDR1 MNHEY and CDR2 SMNVEV (reference sequence). The germline V and J ends were trimmed by 4 bases and 0 bases, with 7 bases remaining between them. CDR3 length: 14 residues. The CDR3 here is CASSWGISYNEQFF. The CDR3 nucleotides are TGTGCCAGCAGTTGGGGGATCTCCTACAATGAGCAGTTCTTC.

The chain carries TRBV7-6 and TRBJ2-7; D might be TRBD2 (6 bases). This CDR3 has 13 residues. CDR1 is SGHVS and CDR2 is FNYEAQ in the germline V gene. Between the trimmed V and J ends, which lost 1 base and 6 bases, there was a span of 10 bases. This chain's CDR3 is CASSLDLGGEQYF. CDR3 nucleotides: TGTGCCAGCAGCTTAGACCTGGGGGGCGAGCAGTACTTC.

This chain connects TRBV6-5 to TRBJ1-1; D might be TRBD1 (5 bases). Germline values: CDR1 MNHEY, CDR2 SVGAGI. Trimming removed 0 bases at V and 4 bases at J, with 12 bases between. The CDR3 extends over 15 amino acids. CDR3 bases: TGTGCCAGCAGTTACTCGGGGGGGTTAAGCACTGAAGCTTTCTTT. Protein sequence: CASSYSGGLSTEAFF.

Ten or more counts support this clonotype. This chain joins TRBV29-1 and TRBJ2-1, with D hard to call. Germline CDR1 is SQVTM and CDR2 is ANQGSEA. CDR3 length: 12 residues. V shed 4 bases and J shed 4 bases, with 8 bases lying between them. CDR3 in DNA: TGCAGCGTTGTAGGGATATACAATGAGCAGTTCTTC. This codes for CSVVGIYNEQFF.

There are a few counts of this clonotype. V and J are TRBV25-1 and TRBJ2-7; D gene uncertain. V lost 3 bases to trimming and J lost 0 bases, with 9 bases between them. CDR1 and CDR2 from the germline V gene are MGHDK and SYGVNS. The CDR3 is 14 residues long. The CDR3 DNA sequence: TGTGCCAGCAGTGATGGTGGCAGCTCCTACGAGCAGTACTTC. It translates to CASSDGGSSYEQYF.

This clonotype was recorded only once. The rearrangement uses TRBV12-3 or TRBV12-4 and TRBJ2-7; 8 positions agree with TRBD1. This CDR3 comprises 14 residues. V dropped 7 bases and J dropped 3; count of bases not matched to a gene: 8. In nucleotides, the CDR3 is TGTGCCAGCACCGCGGACAGGGACAGCTACGAGCAGTACTTC. It specifies CASTADRDSYEQYF.

This clonotype was seen more than once but under ten times. V is TRBV15 and J is TRBJ2-7; perhaps TRBD1 as D (5 bases). The germline V and J ends were trimmed by 7 bases and 1 base, with 14 bases remaining between them. The CDR3 extends over 14 amino acids. CDR1 is LNHNV, CDR2 YYDKDF, per germline (reference sequence). CDR3 sequence reads: CATTTARGSYEQYF. In DNA form, the CDR3 reads TGTGCCACCACCACGGCAAGGGGTTCCTACGAGCAGTACTTC.

This clonotype appeared a few times. The V and J genes are TRBV30 and TRBJ1-5; D might be TRBD1 (6 bases). Trimming took 4 bases from V and 7 from J, leaving 14 bases between them. The CDR3 has 13 amino acids. The germline CDR1 and CDR2 sequences are GTSNPN and SVGIG (reference sequence). CDR3 in amino acids: CAWTGAPGQPQHF. CDR3 sequence (DNA): TGTGCCTGGACAGGGGCCCCCGGGCAGCCCCAGCATTTT.

J is TRBJ2-7 and V is TRBV7-6; D is possibly TRBD1 (6 bases). V was pared by 2 bases and J by 5 bases, with 13 bases between. This CDR3 has 14 amino acids. The germline CDR1 and CDR2 sequences are SGHVS and FNYEAQ. The CDR3 nucleotides read TGTGCCAGCAGCTTAACAGGGATTTGGGACGAGCAGTACTTC. Translation gives CASSLTGIWDEQYF.

Ten or more counts support this clonotype. The chain couples TRBV12-3 or TRBV12-4 to TRBJ1-1; D possibly corresponds to TRBD1 (6 bases). Trimming shortened V by 2 bases and J by 2 bases, and 21 bases separated the two germline ends. This CDR3 has 18 residues. CDR3 in DNA: TGTGCCAGCAGTTTAACTCGACCACTGGACAGCCGAAACACTGAAGCTTTCTTT. Translating gives CASSLTRPLDSRNTEAFF.

The CDR3 reads CASSLVDSEAFF. CDR3 sequence (DNA): TGTGCCAGCAGCTTAGTGGACAGTGAAGCTTTCTTT. This chain uses TRBV13 with TRBJ1-1; maybe TRBD1 (6 bases). This CDR3 has 12 amino acids. Germline CDR1 and CDR2: PRHDT and FYEKMQ (reference sequence). V lost 1 base and J 7 bases, leaving 7 bases between the germline ends.

This clonotype was recorded a few times. The junction shows a germline mismatch at one end, possibly a read error. The chain has TRBV20-1 and TRBJ1-5; TRBD1 matches 9 bases. CDR3 length equals 14 residues. The germline gives CDR1 DFQATT, CDR2 SNEGSKA (reference sequence). The CDR3 spells CSARDRGDFQPQHF. The CDR3 DNA reads TGCAGTGCCAGAGACAGGGGGGACTTTCAGCCCCAGCATTTT.

This clonotype was observed a few times. The chain combines TRBV21-1 with TRBJ1-5. TRBV21-1 is a pseudogene segment. The CDR3 spans 14 residues. CDR3 nucleotides: TGTGCCAGCAGCAAGAGGGCGTGCAATCAGCCCCAGCATTTT. Its translation: CASSKRACNQPQHF.

The chain has TRBV6-2 or TRBV6-3 and TRBJ2-5, with D unclear. This CDR3 spans 16 amino acids. The V end was cut by 4 bases, the J end by 1 base, with 16 bases between. Germline V lookup: CDR1 MNHEY, CDR2 SVGEGT. The CDR3 coding sequence is TGTGCCAGCAGTTCCCTCCTCGAGCGATCCCAAGAGACCCAGTACTTC. Translating it yields CASSSLLERSQETQYF.

The rearrangement uses TRBV12-3 or TRBV12-4 and TRBJ1-2; D is ambiguous. The CDR3 is 12 residues long. Deletions cut 5 bases from V and 6 bases from J, with 10 bases between. CDR3 region: CASSPHVHGYTF. DNA for the CDR3: TGTGCCAGCAGTCCACATGTACATGGCTACACCTTC.

The genes are TRBV5-4 and TRBJ2-7; 8 bases are shared with TRBD1. Germline V gene lookup returns CDR1 SGHNT and CDR2 YYREEE (reference sequence). J lost 0 bases, V lost 4 bases, and 6 bases had no gene match. The CDR3 contains 15 residues. This CDR3 is CASSQEGQDSYEQYF. DNA of the CDR3: TGTGCCAGCAGCCAGGAGGGACAGGACTCCTACGAGCAGTACTTC. Full variable domain (remainder filled in from reference TRBV5-4 and TRBJ2-7): ETGVTQSPTHLIKTRGQQVTLRCSSQSGHNTVSWYQQALGQGPQFIFQYYREEENGRGNFPPRFSGLQFPNYSSELNVNALELDDSALYLCASSQEGQDSYEQYFGPGTRLTVT.

V gene TRBV27 combines with J gene TRBJ2-5; D possibly corresponds to TRBD2 (5 bases). Germline V gene sequence: CDR1 MNHEY, CDR2 SMNVEV (reference sequence). V was clipped by 5 bases and J by 2 bases, with 15 bases between them. This CDR3 contains 15 residues. CDR3 protein: CASSPIRGSQETQYF. The DNA for the CDR3 is TGTGCCAGCAGTCCGATTCGAGGGTCTCAAGAGACCCAGTACTTC.

This clonotype has only a few counts. V gene TRBV11-1 combines with J gene TRBJ2-7; D possibly corresponds to TRBD2 (6 bases). The CDR3 consists of 18 residues. Trimming shortened V by 4 bases and J by 2 bases, and 24 bases separated the two germline ends. CDR1 and CDR2 (germline): SGHAT, FQDESV (reference sequence). CDR3 sequence (DNA): TGTGCCAGCAGCTCCCTAGACCAATCAAGCGGGCTTGCCTACGAGCAGTACTTC. It encodes CASSSLDQSSGLAYEQYF. The full variable domain, completed using reference TRBV11-1 and TRBJ2-7, is EAEVAQSPRYKITEKSQAVAFWCDPISGHATLYWYRQILGQGPELLVQFQDESVVDDSQLPKDRFSAERLKGVDSTLKIQPAELGDSAMYLCASSSLDQSSGLAYEQYFGPGTRLTVT.

This clonotype was observed at least ten times. The chain carries TRBV29-1 and TRBJ2-3, with 9 bases lining up with TRBD1. Germline loops: CDR1 SQVTM, CDR2 ANQGSEA. V shed 6 bases, J shed 5 bases, and the junction held 9 bases outside the gene matches. The CDR3 consists of 14 residues. In DNA form, the CDR3 reads TGCAGCGTCCCGTGGGACAGGGATGTAGATACGCAGTATTTT. Protein sequence: CSVPWDRDVDTQYF.

This clonotype was recorded a few times. The V and J genes are TRBV12-3 or TRBV12-4 and TRBJ2-1; 10 positions match TRBD2. V lost 3 bases and J lost 10; bases outside the gene matches: 9. The CDR3 spans 15 residues. The CDR3 region is CASSFLIAGGDEQFF. In DNA form, the CDR3 reads TGTGCCAGCAGTTTCCTCATAGCGGGAGGAGACGAGCAGTTCTTC.

The CDR3 region is CASSYLGSLETGELFF. CDR3 nucleotide sequence: TGTGCCAGCAGTTACTTGGGGAGTCTTGAGACCGGGGAGCTGTTTTTT. V gene TRBV6-2 or TRBV6-3 combines with J gene TRBJ2-2, with D possibly TRBD2 on 5 matching bases. Germline values: CDR1 MNHEY, CDR2 SVGEGT. V lost 1 base, J lost 5 bases, and 14 bases lay in between. The CDR3 runs to 16 residues.

Many counts were recorded for this clonotype. The V call is TRBV12-3 or TRBV12-4, the J call TRBJ2-3; 8 nucleotides align to TRBD1. V was clipped by 4 bases and J by 0 bases; unmatched bases: 3. CDR3 length equals 15 residues. The CDR3 coding sequence is TGTGCCAGCAGTTCGACAGGGGAGAGCACAGATACGCAGTATTTT. Its protein product is CASSSTGESTDTQYF.

In its sample, this clonotype was seen a few times. The chain uses TRBV20-1 and TRBJ2-5; the match to TRBD2 covers 15 bases. V shed 1 base, J shed 5 bases, and the junction held 8 bases outside the gene matches. This CDR3 is 17 amino acids long. Germline values: CDR1 DFQATT, CDR2 SNEGSKA (reference sequence). The CDR3 sequence is CSARARTSGRAGETQYF. The CDR3 DNA reads TGCAGTGCTAGAGCCAGGACTAGCGGGAGGGCTGGGGAGACCCAGTACTTC.

This clonotype was seen more than once but under ten times. The rearrangement joins TRBV4-2 to TRBJ1-6; TRBD1 is a possible D gene (6 bases). Germline V gene sequence: CDR1 LGHNA, CDR2 YNFKEQ. The CDR3 extends over 15 amino acids. V shed 0 bases and J shed 7 bases, with 10 bases lying between them. The DNA for the CDR3 is TGTGCCAGCAGCCAAGAACCAGGGGTGAATTCACCCCTCCACTTT. It yields the protein CASSQEPGVNSPLHF.

Only a few counts were recorded for this clonotype. The rearrangement links TRBV4-1 to TRBJ2-7; the D is unclear. V shed 0 bases and J shed 0 bases, with 12 bases lying between them. CDR1 is MGHRA and CDR2 is YSYEKL in the germline V gene. The CDR3 extends over 16 amino acids. The CDR3 sequence: CASSQDATESSYEQYF. For the CDR3, the DNA is TGCGCCAGCAGCCAAGATGCTACGGAAAGCTCCTACGAGCAGTACTTC.